This T cell receptor beta chain was retrieved from a study of Ad26.COV2.S vaccination and SARS-CoV-2 variants. Findings and caveats of the study: Vaccine recipients showed a spike-specific TCR breadth that was higher than in placebo recipients.

Of note for this clone: Antigen specificity is unknown.

CDR1 is SGDLS, CDR2 YYNGEE, per germline. Trimming left V 0 bases short and J 6 bases short, with 16 bases between. The CDR3 covers 15 residues. Treatment here: around 19 received Ad26.COV2.S at low or high dose, single or two shots; about 5 received placebo; per-sample allocation not given. All samples were drawn on day 63, counting from the first vaccine or placebo injection. The data were produced by immunoSEQ multiplex PCR, yet TCRdb's version contains in-frame clones alone and is incomplete. The sample records 400,000 to 450,000 clones, more than 80% being singletons. The rearrangement links TRBV9 to TRBJ2-7; D could derive from TRBD1 or TRBD2 (5 bases each). This sequence was found in a person between 18 and 59 years old who received the Ad26.COV2.S COVID-19 vaccine or a placebo. Source: peripheral blood, taken in a trial of Ad26.COV2.S vaccine versus placebo. The CDR3 loop reads CASSVASTGTSEQYF. The CDR3 coding sequence is TGTGCCAGCAGCGTAGCTAGTACAGGCACTAGCGAGCAGTACTTC.